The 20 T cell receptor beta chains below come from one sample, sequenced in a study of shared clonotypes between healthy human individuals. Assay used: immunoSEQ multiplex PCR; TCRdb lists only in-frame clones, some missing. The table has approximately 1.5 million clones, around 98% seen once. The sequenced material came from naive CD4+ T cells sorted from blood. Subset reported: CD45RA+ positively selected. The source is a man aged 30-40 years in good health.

The CDR3 coding sequence is TGCGCCAGCAGTGAGTCTCACCGACTAGCGGGAGGCCCAGATACGCAGTATTTT. As protein: CASSESHRLAGGPDTQYF. This chain connects TRBV10-1 to TRBJ2-3; 13 bases agree with TRBD2. CDR3 size: 18 residues. V shed 0 bases, J shed 4 bases, and the junction held 7 bases outside the gene matches. The germline V gene has CDR1 WNHNN and CDR2 SYGVQD (reference sequence).

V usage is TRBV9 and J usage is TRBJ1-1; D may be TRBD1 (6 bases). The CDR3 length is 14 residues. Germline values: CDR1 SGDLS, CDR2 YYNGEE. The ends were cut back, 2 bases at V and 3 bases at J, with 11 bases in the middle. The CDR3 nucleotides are TGTGCCAGCAGCGTCAGGGGCGAGGACACTGAAGCTTTCTTT. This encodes CASSVRGEDTEAFF. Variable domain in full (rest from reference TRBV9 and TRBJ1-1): DSGVTQTPKHLITATGQRVTLRCSPRSGDLSVYWYQQSLDQGLQFLIQYYNGEERAKGNILERFSAQQFPDLHSELNLSSLELGDSALYFCASSVRGEDTEAFFGQGTRLTVV.

This CDR3 is CASSLPKGSGANVLTF. As DNA, the CDR3 is TGTGCCAGCAGCTTGCCAAAGGGCTCTGGGGCCAACGTCCTGACTTTC. The chain is built from TRBV5-5 and TRBJ2-6; D is uncertain. The CDR3 is 16 amino acids. Germline V gene lookup returns CDR1 SGHKS and CDR2 YYEKEE (reference sequence). Trimming took off 1 base at V and 0 bases at J, with 8 bases between the two ends.

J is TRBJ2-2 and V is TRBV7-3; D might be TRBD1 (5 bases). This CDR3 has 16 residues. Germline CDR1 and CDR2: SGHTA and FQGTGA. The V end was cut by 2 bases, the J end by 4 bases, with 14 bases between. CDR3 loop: CASSLQGSLFTGELFF. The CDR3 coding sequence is TGTGCCAGCAGCTTACAGGGATCCCTCTTCACCGGGGAGCTGTTTTTT.

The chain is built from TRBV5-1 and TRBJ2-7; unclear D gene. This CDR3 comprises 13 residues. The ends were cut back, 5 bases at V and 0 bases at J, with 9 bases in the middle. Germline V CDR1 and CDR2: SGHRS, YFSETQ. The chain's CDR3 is CASSGASSYEQYF. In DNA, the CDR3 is TGCGCCAGCAGTGGAGCCTCCTCCTACGAGCAGTACTTC.

CDR3 DNA sequence: TGCAGCGTTCAAACTCCGGGGTGGGACAGTCCCCTATACGAGCAGTACTTC. It yields the protein CSVQTPGWDSPLYEQYF. This chain links TRBV29-1 with TRBJ2-7, with 7 bases identical to TRBD1. The CDR3 has 17 residues. After removal of 5 bases from V and 4 bases from J, the junction contained 20 bases not matched to a gene. Germline CDR1 reads SQVTM; CDR2 reads ANQGSEA.

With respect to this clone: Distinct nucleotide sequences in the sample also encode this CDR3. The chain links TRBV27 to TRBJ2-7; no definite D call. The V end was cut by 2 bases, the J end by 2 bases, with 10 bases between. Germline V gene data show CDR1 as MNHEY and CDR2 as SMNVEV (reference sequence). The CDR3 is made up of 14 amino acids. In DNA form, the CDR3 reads TGTGCCAGCAGTTTAATGGCAGGCACCTACGAGCAGTACTTC. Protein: CASSLMAGTYEQYF.

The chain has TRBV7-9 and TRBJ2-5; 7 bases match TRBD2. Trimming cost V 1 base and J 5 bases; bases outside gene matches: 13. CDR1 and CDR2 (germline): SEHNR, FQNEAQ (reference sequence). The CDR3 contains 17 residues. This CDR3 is CASSLGLGRETDETQYF. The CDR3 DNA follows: TGTGCCAGCAGCTTAGGACTAGGGCGGGAGACGGATGAGACCCAGTACTTC.

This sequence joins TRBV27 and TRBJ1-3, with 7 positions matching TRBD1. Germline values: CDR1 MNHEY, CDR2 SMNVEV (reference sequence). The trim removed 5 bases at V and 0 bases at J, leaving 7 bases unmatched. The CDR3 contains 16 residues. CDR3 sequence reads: CASSTRQGLSGNTIYF. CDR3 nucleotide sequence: TGTGCCAGCAGTACTCGACAGGGCCTCTCTGGAAACACCATATATTTT.

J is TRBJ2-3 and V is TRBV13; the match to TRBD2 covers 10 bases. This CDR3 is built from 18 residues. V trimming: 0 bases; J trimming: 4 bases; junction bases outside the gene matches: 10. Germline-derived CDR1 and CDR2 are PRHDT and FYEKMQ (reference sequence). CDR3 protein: CASSLGLAGYRMSDTQYF. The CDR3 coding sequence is TGTGCCAGCAGCTTAGGACTAGCGGGATACCGGATGTCAGATACGCAGTATTTT.

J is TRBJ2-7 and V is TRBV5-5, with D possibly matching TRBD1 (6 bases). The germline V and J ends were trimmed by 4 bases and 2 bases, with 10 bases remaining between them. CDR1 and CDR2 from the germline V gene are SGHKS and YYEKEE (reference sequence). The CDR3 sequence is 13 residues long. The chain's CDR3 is CASSPGQTYEQYF. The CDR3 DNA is TGTGCCAGCAGCCCGGGACAAACCTACGAGCAGTACTTC.

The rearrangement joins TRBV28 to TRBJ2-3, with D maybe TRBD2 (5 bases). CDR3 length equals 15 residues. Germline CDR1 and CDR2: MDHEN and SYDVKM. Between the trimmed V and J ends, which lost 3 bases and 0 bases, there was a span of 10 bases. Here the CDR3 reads CASSLARTSTDTQYF. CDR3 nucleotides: TGTGCCAGCAGTTTGGCTAGGACTAGCACAGATACGCAGTATTTT.

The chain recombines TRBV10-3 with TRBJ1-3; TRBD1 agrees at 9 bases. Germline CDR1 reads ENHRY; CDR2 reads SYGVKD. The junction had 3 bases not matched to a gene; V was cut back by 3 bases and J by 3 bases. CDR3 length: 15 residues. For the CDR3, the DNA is TGTGCCATCAGTGAACGGACAGGGGTTGGAAACACCATATATTTT. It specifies CAISERTGVGNTIYF.

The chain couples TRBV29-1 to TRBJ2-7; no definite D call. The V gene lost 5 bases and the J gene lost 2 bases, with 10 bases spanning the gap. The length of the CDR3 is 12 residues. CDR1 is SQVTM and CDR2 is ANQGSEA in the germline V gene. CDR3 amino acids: CSVRVSTYEQYF. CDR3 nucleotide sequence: TGCAGCGTTCGGGTGTCGACCTACGAGCAGTACTTC.

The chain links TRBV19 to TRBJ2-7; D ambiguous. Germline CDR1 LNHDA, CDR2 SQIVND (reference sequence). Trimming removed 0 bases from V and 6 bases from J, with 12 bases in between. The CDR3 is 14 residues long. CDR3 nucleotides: TGTGCCAGTAGTATAGAGGGCCGGTACGGCGAGCAGTACTTC. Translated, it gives CASSIEGRYGEQYF.

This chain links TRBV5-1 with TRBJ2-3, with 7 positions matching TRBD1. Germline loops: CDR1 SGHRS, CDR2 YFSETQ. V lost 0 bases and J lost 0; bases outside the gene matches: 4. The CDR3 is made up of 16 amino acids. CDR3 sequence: CASSLAQGESTDTQYF. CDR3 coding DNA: TGCGCCAGCAGCTTGGCTCAGGGGGAGAGCACAGATACGCAGTATTTT.

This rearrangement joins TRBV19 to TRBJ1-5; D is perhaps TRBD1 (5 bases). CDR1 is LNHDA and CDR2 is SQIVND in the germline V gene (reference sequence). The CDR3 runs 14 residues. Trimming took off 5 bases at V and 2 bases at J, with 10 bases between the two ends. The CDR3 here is CASSVSRGNQPQHF. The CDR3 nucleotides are TGTGCCAGTAGTGTATCCAGGGGCAATCAGCCCCAGCATTTT. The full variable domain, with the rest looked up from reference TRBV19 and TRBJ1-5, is DGGITQSPKYLFRKEGQNVTLSCEQNLNHDAMYWYRQDPGQGLRLIYYSQIVNDFQKGDIAEGYSVSREKKESFPLTVTSAQKNPTAFYLCASSVSRGNQPQHFGDGTRLSIL.

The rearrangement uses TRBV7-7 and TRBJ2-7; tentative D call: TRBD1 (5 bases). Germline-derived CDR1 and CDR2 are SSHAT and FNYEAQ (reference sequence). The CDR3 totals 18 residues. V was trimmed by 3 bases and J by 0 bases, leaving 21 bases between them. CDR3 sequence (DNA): TGTGCCAGCAGCTTTCAGGCTGAGCAGGACACCGGCTCCTACGAGCAGTACTTC. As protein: CASSFQAEQDTGSYEQYF.

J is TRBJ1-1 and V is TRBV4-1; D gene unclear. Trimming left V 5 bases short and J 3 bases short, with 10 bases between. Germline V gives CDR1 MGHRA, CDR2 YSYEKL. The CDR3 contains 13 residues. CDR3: CASSSDLYTEAFF. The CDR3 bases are TGCGCCAGCAGCTCGGACCTATACACTGAAGCTTTCTTT.

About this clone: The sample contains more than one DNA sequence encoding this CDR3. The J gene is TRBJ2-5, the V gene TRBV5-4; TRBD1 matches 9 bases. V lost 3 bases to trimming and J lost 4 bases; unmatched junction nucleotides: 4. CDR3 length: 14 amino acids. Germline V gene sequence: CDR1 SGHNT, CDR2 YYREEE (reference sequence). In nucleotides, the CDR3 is TGTGCCAGCAGCTGGGGACAGGGTAGAGAGACCCAGTACTTC. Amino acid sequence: CASSWGQGRETQYF.